This T cell receptor beta chain is from a study of T cells in Graves' hyperthyroidism and ophthalmopathy. From RNA transcripts, TCR beta CDR3 regions were amplified. The TCR CDR3 was amplified in a first-round RT-PCR using the HTBI primer set. Using its own MiXCR run on the multiplex PCR reads, TCRdb lists one record per CDR3 protein. This table holds approximately 560,000 distinct CDR3 sequences, around 46% found once. On the basis of clinical symptoms, serum thyroxine and TRAb, thyroid ultrasound and orbital computed tomography, diagnoses were made. Deletions cut 6 bases from V and 4 bases from J, with 12 bases between. CDR1 is MNHNS, CDR2 SASEGT, per germline. The CDR3 consists of 14 residues.

This sequence joins TRBV6-1 and TRBJ1-4; D is undetermined. The sample consisted of peripheral blood or thyroid tissue (not recorded which). This sequence originates from a woman aged 18-30 years with Graves' hyperthyroidism. In DNA, the CDR3 is TGTGCCAGCAGCTTGGTCGGGGATAATGAAAAACTGTTTTTT. Amino acid sequence: CASSLVGDNEKLFF.